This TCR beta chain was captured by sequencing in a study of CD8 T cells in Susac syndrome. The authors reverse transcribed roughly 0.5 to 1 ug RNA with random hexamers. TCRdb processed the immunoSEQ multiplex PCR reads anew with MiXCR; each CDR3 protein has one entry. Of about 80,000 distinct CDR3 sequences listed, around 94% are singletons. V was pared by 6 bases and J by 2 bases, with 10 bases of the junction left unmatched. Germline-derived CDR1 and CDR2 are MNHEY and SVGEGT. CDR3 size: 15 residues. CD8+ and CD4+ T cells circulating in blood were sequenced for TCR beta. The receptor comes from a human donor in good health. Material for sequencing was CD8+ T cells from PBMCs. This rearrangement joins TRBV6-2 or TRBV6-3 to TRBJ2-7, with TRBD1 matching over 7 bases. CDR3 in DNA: TGTGCCAGCAGCCCGAACAGGGGAACAACCTACGAGCAGTACTTC. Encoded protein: CASSPNRGTTYEQYF.